This TCR beta chain came from a study of T-cell reconstitution after alpha-beta-depleted transplantation in children. Study-level results: Elevated TCRbeta diversity at day 60 was traced, in some patients, to surviving recipient T cells and thymic progenitors. Several hundred graft clones that had expanded were reportedly the source of alpha-beta T cells about two months after transplant. Newly generated T cells supplied most T-cell counts and diversity one year post-transplant.

Notes on this clonotype: What it binds is unknown.

The CDR3 covers 14 residues. Unique molecular identifiers were incorporated when the TCRbeta library was constructed. From the PCR reads, TCRdb called clonotypes with MiXCR, one entry per CDR3 protein. The sample lists about 300,000 distinct CDR3 sequences; just over 7.5% were seen once. This clonotype originated in a female patient between 2 and 15 years old who had a stem cell transplant for Fanconi anemia, so the T cells may come from the graft donor. The specimen comprised peripheral blood, sampled 360 days after TCRalphabeta/CD19-depleted stem cell transplant. The chain has TRBV12-1 and TRBJ2-2. TRBV12-1 is a known pseudogene. The CDR3 region is CASGFGSNTGELFF. The CDR3 bases are TGTGCCAGCGGCTTTGGGTCGAACACCGGGGAGCTGTTTTTT.